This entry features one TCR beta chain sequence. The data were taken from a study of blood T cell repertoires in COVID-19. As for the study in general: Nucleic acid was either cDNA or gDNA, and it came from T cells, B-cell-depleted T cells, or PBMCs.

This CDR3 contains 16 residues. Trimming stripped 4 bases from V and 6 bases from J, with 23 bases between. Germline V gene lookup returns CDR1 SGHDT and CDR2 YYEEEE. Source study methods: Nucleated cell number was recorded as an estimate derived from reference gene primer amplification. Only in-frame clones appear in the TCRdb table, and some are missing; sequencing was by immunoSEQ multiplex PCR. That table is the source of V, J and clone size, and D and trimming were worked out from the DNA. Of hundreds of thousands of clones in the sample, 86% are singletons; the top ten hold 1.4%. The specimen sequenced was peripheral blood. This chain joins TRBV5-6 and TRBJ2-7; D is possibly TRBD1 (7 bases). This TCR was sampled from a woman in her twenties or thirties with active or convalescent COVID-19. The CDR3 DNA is TGTGCCAGCAGCGCGAGCATGCAGGGGGGAGGTGGCGAGCAGTACTTC. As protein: CASSASMQGGGGEQYF. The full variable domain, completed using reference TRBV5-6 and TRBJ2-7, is DAGVTQSPTHLIKTRGQQVTLRCSPKSGHDTVSWYQQALGQGPQFIFQYYEEEERQRGNFPDRFSGHQFPNYSSELNVNALLLGDSALYLCASSASMQGGGGEQYFGPGTRLTVT.